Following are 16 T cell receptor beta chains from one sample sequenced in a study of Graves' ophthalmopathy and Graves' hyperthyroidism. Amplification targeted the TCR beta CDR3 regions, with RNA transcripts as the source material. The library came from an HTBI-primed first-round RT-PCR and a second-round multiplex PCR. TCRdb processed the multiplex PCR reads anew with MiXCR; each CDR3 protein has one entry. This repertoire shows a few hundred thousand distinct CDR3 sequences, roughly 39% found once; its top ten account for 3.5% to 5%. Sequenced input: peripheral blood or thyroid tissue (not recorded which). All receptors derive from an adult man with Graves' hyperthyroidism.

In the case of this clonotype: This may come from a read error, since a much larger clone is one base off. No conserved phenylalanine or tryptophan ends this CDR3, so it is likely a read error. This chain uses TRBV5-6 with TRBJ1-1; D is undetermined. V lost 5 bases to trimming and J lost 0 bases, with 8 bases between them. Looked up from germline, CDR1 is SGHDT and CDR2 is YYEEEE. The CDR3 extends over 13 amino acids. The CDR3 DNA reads TGTGCCAGCAGTTCAGGCTTGAACACTGAAGCTTTCCTT. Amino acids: CASSSGLNTEAFL.

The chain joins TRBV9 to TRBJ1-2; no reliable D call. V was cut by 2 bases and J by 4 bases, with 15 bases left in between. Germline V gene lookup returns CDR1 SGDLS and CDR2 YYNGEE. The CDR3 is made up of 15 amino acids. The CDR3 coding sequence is TGTGCCAGCAGCGTTAGCACAGAAGGAGGCTATGGCTACACCTTC. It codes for CASSVSTEGGYGYTF.

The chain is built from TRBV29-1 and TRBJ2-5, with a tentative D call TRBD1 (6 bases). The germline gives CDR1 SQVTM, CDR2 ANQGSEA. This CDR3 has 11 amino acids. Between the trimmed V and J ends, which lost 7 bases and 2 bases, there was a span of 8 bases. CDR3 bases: TGCAGCGGGACAGAGCAAGAGACCCAGTACTTC. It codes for CSGTEQETQYF.

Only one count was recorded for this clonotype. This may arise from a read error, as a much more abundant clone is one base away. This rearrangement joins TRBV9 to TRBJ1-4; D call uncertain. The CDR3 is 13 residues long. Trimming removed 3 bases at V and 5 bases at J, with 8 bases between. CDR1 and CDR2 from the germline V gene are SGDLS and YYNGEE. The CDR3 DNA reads TGTGCCAGCAGCGGAAGACTGAATGAAAAACTGTTTTTT. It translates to CASSGRLNEKLFF.

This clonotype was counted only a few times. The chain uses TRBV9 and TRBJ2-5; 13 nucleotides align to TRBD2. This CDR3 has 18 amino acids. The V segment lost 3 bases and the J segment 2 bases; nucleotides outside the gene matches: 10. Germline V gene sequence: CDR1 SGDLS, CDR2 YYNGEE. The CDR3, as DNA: TGTGCCAGCAGCGCAGGGACTAGCGGGGACCTTCGTCAAGAGACCCAGTACTTC. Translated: CASSAGTSGDLRQETQYF.

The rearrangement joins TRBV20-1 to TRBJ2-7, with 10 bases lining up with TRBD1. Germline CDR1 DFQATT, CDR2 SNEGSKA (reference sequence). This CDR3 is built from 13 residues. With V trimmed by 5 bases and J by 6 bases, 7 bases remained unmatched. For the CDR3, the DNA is TGCAGTGCTCGGGACAGGGGACCCTCCGAGCAGTACTTC. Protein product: CSARDRGPSEQYF.

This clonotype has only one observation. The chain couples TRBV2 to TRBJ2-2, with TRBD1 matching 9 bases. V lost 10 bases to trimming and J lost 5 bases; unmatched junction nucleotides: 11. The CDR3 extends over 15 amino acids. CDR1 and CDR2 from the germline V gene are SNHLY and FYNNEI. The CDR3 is CAITDGTGLTGELFF. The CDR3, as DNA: TGTGCCATCACCGATGGGACAGGGCTAACCGGGGAGCTGTTTTTT.

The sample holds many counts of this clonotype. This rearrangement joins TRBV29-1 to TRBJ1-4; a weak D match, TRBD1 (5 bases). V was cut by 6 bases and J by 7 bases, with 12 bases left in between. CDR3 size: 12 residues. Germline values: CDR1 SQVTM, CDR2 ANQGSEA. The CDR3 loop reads CSVRRDGEKLFF. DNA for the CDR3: TGCAGCGTCCGCAGGGACGGTGAAAAACTGTTTTTT. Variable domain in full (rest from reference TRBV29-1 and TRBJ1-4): SAVISQKPSRDICQRGTSLTIQCQVDSQVTMMFWYRQQPGQSLTLIATANQGSEATYESGFVIDKFPISRPNLTFSTLTVSNMSPEDSSIYLCSVRRDGEKLFFGSGTQLSVL.

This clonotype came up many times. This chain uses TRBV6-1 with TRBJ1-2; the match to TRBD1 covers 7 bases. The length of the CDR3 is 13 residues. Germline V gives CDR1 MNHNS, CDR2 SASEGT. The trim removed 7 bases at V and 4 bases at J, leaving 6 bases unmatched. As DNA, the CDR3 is TGTGCCAGCACCCGACAGGGATTCTATGGCTACACCTTC. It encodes CASTRQGFYGYTF.

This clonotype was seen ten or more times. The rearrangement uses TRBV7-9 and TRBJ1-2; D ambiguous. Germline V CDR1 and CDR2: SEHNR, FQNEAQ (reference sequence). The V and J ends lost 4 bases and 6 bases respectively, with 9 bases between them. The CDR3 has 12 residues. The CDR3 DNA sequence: TGTGCCAGCAGCTACCGGACGGATGGCTACACCTTC. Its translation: CASSYRTDGYTF.

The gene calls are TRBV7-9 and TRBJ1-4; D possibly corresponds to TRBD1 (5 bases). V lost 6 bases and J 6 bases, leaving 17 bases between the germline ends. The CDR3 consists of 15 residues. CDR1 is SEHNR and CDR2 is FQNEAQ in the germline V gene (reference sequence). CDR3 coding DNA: TGTGCCAGCAGTTTCGATGCAGGGCCAGATGAAAAACTGTTTTTT. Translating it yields CASSFDAGPDEKLFF.

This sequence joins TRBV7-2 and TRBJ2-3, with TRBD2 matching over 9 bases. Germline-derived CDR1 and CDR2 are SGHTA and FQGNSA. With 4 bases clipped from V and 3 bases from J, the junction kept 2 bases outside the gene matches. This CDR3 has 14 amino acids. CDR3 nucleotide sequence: TGTGCCAGCAGCTATAGCGGGAGTACAGATACGCAGTATTTT. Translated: CASSYSGSTDTQYF. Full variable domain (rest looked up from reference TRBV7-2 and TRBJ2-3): GAGVSQSPSNKVTEKGKDVELRCDPISGHTALYWYRQSLGQGLEFLIYFQGNSAPDKSGLPSDRFSAERTGGSVSTLTIQRTQQEDSAVYLCASSYSGSTDTQYFGPGTRLTVL.

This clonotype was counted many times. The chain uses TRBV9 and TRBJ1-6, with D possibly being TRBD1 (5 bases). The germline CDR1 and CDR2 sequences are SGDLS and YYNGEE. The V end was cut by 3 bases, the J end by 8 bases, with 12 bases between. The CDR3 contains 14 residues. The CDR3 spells CASSGGGTHSPLHF. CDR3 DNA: TGTGCCAGCAGCGGAGGTGGGACGCATTCACCCCTCCACTTT.

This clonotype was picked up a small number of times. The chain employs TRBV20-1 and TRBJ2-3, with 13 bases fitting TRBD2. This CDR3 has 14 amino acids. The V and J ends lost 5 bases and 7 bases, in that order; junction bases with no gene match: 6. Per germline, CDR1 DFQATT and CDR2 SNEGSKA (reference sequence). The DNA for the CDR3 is TGCAGTGCTCCGACTAGCGGGGGGAGCCATACGCAGTATTTT. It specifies CSAPTSGGSHTQYF.

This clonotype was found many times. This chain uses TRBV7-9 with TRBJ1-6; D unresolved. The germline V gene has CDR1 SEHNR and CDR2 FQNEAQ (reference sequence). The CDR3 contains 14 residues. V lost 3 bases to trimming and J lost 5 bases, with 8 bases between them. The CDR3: CASSFLGNNSPLHF. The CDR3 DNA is TGTGCCAGCAGCTTTTTGGGGAATAATTCACCCCTCCACTTT. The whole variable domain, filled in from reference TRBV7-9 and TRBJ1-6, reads DTGVSQNPRHKITKRGQNVTFRCDPISEHNRLYWYRQTLGQGPEFLTYFQNEAQLEKSRLLSDRFSAERPKGSFSTLEIQRTEQGDSAMYLCASSFLGNNSPLHFGNGTRLTVT.

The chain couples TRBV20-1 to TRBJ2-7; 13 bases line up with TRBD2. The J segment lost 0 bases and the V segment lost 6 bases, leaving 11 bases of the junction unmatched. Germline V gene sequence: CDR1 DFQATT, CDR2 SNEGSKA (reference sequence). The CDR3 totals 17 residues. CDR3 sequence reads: CSALPGLAGNVSYEQYF. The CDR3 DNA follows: TGCAGTGCCCTCCCGGGACTAGCGGGGAACGTCTCCTACGAGCAGTACTTC.